The 25 T cell receptor beta chains below were found in one sample sequenced in a study of early T cells in non-severe SARS-CoV-2 infection. TCRdb reanalysed the 5' RACE reads using MiXCR and keeps one entry per CDR3 protein. The sample carries tens of thousands of distinct CDR3 sequences, approximately 9.9% recorded once. Sequencing was done on a sample of whole blood. The receptors were gathered from an adult who was a healthcare worker with PCR-confirmed SARS-CoV-2 infection or an uninfected control (not recorded which).

This clonotype was counted ten times or more. The chain employs TRBV10-3 and TRBJ1-4; the D gene is possibly TRBD1 (5 bases). The CDR3 length is 13 residues. Germline V gene lookup returns CDR1 ENHRY and CDR2 SYGVKD. The V gene lost 10 bases and the J gene lost 4 bases, with 13 bases spanning the gap. In DNA form, the CDR3 reads TGTGCCAGCCAGAGGGGTCTTAATGAAAAACTGTTTTTT. Protein sequence: CASQRGLNEKLFF.

Here the CDR3 reads CASSLIPDTEAFF. Written as DNA, the CDR3 is TGCGCCAGCAGCCTTATACCGGACACTGAAGCTTTCTTT. This rearrangement joins TRBV4-1 to TRBJ1-1, with D unresolved. This CDR3 has 13 residues. Trimming shortened V by 4 bases and J by 3 bases, and 9 bases separated the two germline ends. Germline V lookup: CDR1 MGHRA, CDR2 YSYEKL.

This clonotype was picked up many times. The chain employs TRBV3-1 and TRBJ2-1; TRBD2 agrees at 12 bases. Germline V gene sequence: CDR1 LGHDT, CDR2 YNNKEL (reference sequence). V was pared by 2 bases and J by 10 bases, with 9 bases of the junction left unmatched. The CDR3 extends over 16 amino acids. CDR3 nucleotide sequence: TGTGCCAGCAGCCAACTAGCGGGAGGGCGGTTTGGAGAGCAGTTCTTC. It encodes CASSQLAGGRFGEQFF.

This chain connects TRBV1 to TRBJ2-7; TRBD2 is the table's D call, not checked against the DNA. TRBV1 is described as a pseudogene. The CDR3 contains 16 residues. This chain's CDR3 is CTSSLAPRLAVYEQYF. CDR3 sequence (DNA): TGCACCAGCAGCCTCGCCCCGAGACTAGCCGTGTACGAGCAGTACTTC.

This rearrangement joins TRBV12-3 or TRBV12-4 to TRBJ2-1; 11 positions match TRBD2. V lost 5 bases and J lost 0; bases outside the gene matches: 9. The CDR3 sequence is 18 residues long. Here the CDR3 DNA reads TGTGCCAGCAGTCCGGGACTAGCGGCTTATCCCTCCTACAATGAGCAGTTCTTC. Translated, it gives CASSPGLAAYPSYNEQFF.

This clonotype has a handful of counts. The V gene is TRBV5-1, the J gene TRBJ2-5; 7 bases line up with TRBD2. Per the germline V gene, CDR1 is SGHRS and CDR2 is YFSETQ. CDR3 length equals 15 residues. V was clipped by 0 bases and J by 2 bases; unmatched bases: 4. The chain's CDR3 is CASSLGGSGQETQYF. DNA of the CDR3: TGCGCCAGCAGCTTGGGTGGTAGCGGGCAAGAGACCCAGTACTTC.

This clonotype was counted between two and nine times. V usage is TRBV7-2 and J usage is TRBJ1-3; no reliable D call. Trimming took off 0 bases at V and 6 bases at J, with 3 bases between the two ends. Germline assignment: CDR1 SGHTA and CDR2 FQGNSA. The CDR3 loop spans 12 amino acids. The CDR3 bases are TGTGCCAGCAGCTTAGCATCAAACACCATATATTTT. Its protein is CASSLASNTIYF.

This clonotype showed up many times. The chain joins TRBV29-1 to TRBJ2-1; D is unresolved. V lost 0 bases and J lost 8, with 14 bases in between. This CDR3 spans 14 amino acids. Germline CDR1 SQVTM, CDR2 ANQGSEA. The CDR3 coding sequence is TGCAGCGTTGAAGAGGCAAATGCTGGGGATGAGCAGTTCTTC. Translating gives CSVEEANAGDEQFF.

This clonotype was counted many times. The genes are TRBV11-2 and TRBJ2-4; D gene ambiguous. The CDR3 spans 11 residues. V lost 5 bases to trimming and J lost 6 bases, with 5 bases between them. Looked up from germline, CDR1 is SGHAT and CDR2 is FQNNGV. CDR3: CASSEGNIQYF. The CDR3 DNA sequence: TGTGCCAGCAGCGAAGGAAACATTCAGTACTTC. Combining the CDR3 with reference TRBV11-2 and TRBJ2-4 gives the whole variable domain EAGVAQSPRYKIIEKRQSVAFWCNPISGHATLYWYQQILGQGPKLLIQFQNNGVVDDSQLPKDRFSAERLKGVDSTLKIQPAKLEDSAVYLCASSEGNIQYFGAGTRLSVL.

This clonotype was seen a handful of times. V gene TRBV18 combines with J gene TRBJ2-3; the D gene is possibly TRBD2 (6 bases). Per germline, CDR1 KGHSH and CDR2 LQKENI. Between the trimmed V and J ends, which lost 5 bases and 2 bases, there was a span of 11 bases. The CDR3 is 14 residues long. In DNA form, the CDR3 reads TGTGCCAGCTCATCTAGCGCGAACACAGATACGCAGTATTTT. Translation: CASSSSANTDTQYF.

This clonotype was seen many times. The chain employs TRBV24-1 and TRBJ2-7; 11 nucleotides agree with TRBD2. V was pared by 4 bases and J by 4 bases, with 5 bases of the junction left unmatched. The CDR3 totals 15 residues. Germline V lookup: CDR1 KGHDR, CDR2 SFDVKD. CDR3 residues: CATSDPGTSGYEQYF. As DNA, the CDR3 is TGTGCCACCAGTGACCCTGGGACTAGCGGATACGAGCAGTACTTC.

This clonotype has just a few counts. The chain links TRBV2 to TRBJ1-3; D is undetermined. There are 14 residues in the CDR3. V shed 4 bases and J shed 4 bases, with 11 bases lying between them. Per the germline V gene, CDR1 is SNHLY and CDR2 is FYNNEI. CDR3 sequence: CASSATLLGNTIYF. The CDR3 bases are TGTGCCAGCAGTGCAACACTTCTGGGAAACACCATATATTTT. Full variable domain (rest looked up from reference TRBV2 and TRBJ1-3): EPEVTQTPSHQVTQMGQEVILRCVPISNHLYFYWYRQILGQKVEFLVSFYNNEISEKSEIFDDQFSVERPDGSNFTLKIRSTKLEDSAMYFCASSATLLGNTIYFGEGSWLTVV.

Ten or more counts support this clonotype. CDR3 loop: CASSFAGTAGELFF. CDR3 sequence (DNA): TGTGCCAGCAGCTTTGCTGGGACGGCCGGGGAGCTGTTTTTT. This chain joins TRBV7-9 and TRBJ2-2, with D perhaps assigned TRBD1 or TRBD2 (5 bases each). V lost 3 bases and J lost 6, with 11 bases in between. CDR3 size: 14 residues. The germline gives CDR1 SEHNR, CDR2 FQNEAQ (reference sequence).

The chain uses TRBV3-1 and TRBJ1-1; D is unclear. The CDR3 contains 18 residues. Germline V CDR1 and CDR2: LGHDT, YNNKEL (reference sequence). V was shortened by 4 bases and J by 1 base, with 22 bases between the two germline ends. CDR3 sequence: CASSLTLLSVAGNTEAFF. CDR3 in DNA: TGTGCCAGCAGCCTCACGCTTCTTTCGGTGGCGGGGAACACTGAAGCTTTCTTT.

This clonotype was observed many times. This rearrangement joins TRBV19 to TRBJ1-2; TRBD1 matches at 7 bases. The junction had 7 bases not matched to a gene; V was cut back by 5 bases and J by 4 bases. Germline-derived CDR1 and CDR2 are LNHDA and SQIVND (reference sequence). The CDR3 consists of 14 residues. The CDR3 loop is CASSGHRGIYGYTF. The CDR3 region has the DNA TGTGCCAGTAGTGGCCACAGGGGCATCTATGGCTACACCTTC.

V and J are TRBV6-6 and TRBJ1-4; D remains ambiguous. The CDR3 loop spans 13 amino acids. Germline CDR1 and CDR2: MNHNY and SVGAGI (reference sequence). Trimming took off 2 bases at V and 8 bases at J, with 9 bases between the two ends. The CDR3 spells CASSYPPGEKLFF. The CDR3 nucleotides are TGTGCCAGCAGTTACCCCCCCGGGGAAAAACTGTTTTTT.

This clonotype was detected a few times. This chain's CDR3 is CASNPDRLYGYTF. In nucleotides, the CDR3 is TGTGCCAGCAATCCGGACAGGCTATATGGCTACACCTTC. The chain joins TRBV6-2 or TRBV6-3 to TRBJ1-2; 7 nucleotides align to TRBD1. Germline V gene lookup returns CDR1 MNHEY and CDR2 SVGEGT. The CDR3 spans 13 residues. Trimming removed 7 bases from V and 5 bases from J; junction bases left unmatched: 7.

A few counts support this clonotype. The CDR3 spells CASSIGGAGDFEQYF. In nucleotides, the CDR3 is TGTGCCAGTAGTATTGGGGGGGCAGGAGACTTCGAGCAGTACTTC. J is TRBJ2-7 and V is TRBV19; D perhaps matches TRBD2 (7 bases). V lost 3 bases and J 6 bases, leaving 18 bases between the germline ends. Germline CDR1 reads LNHDA; CDR2 reads SQIVND (reference sequence). This CDR3 has 15 residues.

In its sample, this clonotype was seen many times. The chain employs TRBV6-2 or TRBV6-3 and TRBJ2-7; D gene unclear. CDR1 is MNHEY, CDR2 SVGEGT, per germline. The germline V and J ends were trimmed by 6 bases and 3 bases, with 6 bases remaining between them. The CDR3 loop spans 11 amino acids. The CDR3 region is CASSPNYEQYF. CDR3 DNA sequence: TGTGCCAGCAGCCCTAACTACGAGCAGTACTTC.

This sequence joins TRBV11-2 and TRBJ2-2; weak D call: TRBD2 (6 bases). Trimming took 1 base from V and 3 from J, leaving 24 bases between them. Looked up from germline, CDR1 is SGHAT and CDR2 is FQNNGV. The CDR3 is 20 residues long. The chain's CDR3 is CASSLGFGGGSSPHTGELFF. The CDR3 bases are TGTGCCAGCAGCTTAGGATTCGGTGGAGGGAGTTCCCCCCACACCGGGGAGCTGTTTTTT.

The chain links TRBV5-1 to TRBJ2-1; D unresolved. V lost 7 bases and J lost 3, with 14 bases in between. Germline V CDR1 and CDR2: SGHRS, YFSETQ. The length of the CDR3 is 14 residues. The CDR3 spells CASSPKLGYNEQFF. The CDR3 DNA sequence: TGCGCCAGCTCTCCTAAGCTTGGCTACAATGAGCAGTTCTTC.

The chain employs TRBV20-1 and TRBJ2-3; TRBD2 matches 13 bases. J gave up 0 bases and V 6 bases, and 9 bases lay outside the gene matches. CDR3 length: 17 residues. The germline CDR1 and CDR2 sequences are DFQATT and SNEGSKA (reference sequence). The CDR3: CSAIQGLAGVSTDTQYF. The CDR3, as DNA: TGCAGTGCGATCCAAGGACTAGCGGGAGTCAGCACAGATACGCAGTATTTT.

This clonotype was counted between two and nine times. The V gene is TRBV28, the J gene TRBJ2-7; 9 bases match TRBD2. The CDR3 is made up of 14 amino acids. The trim removed 10 bases at V and 4 bases at J, leaving 11 bases unmatched. CDR1 is MDHEN and CDR2 is SYDVKM in the germline V gene. The CDR3 is CATRARLAVYEQYF. In DNA, the CDR3 is TGTGCCACCCGAGCACGACTAGCGGTTTACGAGCAGTACTTC.

As concerns this clonotype: A much larger clone differs from this one at a single base, so this may be a read error. The chain combines TRBV7-9 with TRBJ2-7; D gene uncertain. Germline CDR1 reads SEHNR; CDR2 reads FQNEAQ (reference sequence). This CDR3 spans 11 amino acids. Trimming removed 5 bases from V and 7 bases from J, with 9 bases in between. Here the CDR3 DNA reads TGTGCCAGCAGCCCTCCTTGGGAGCAGTACTTC. Encoded protein: CASSPPWEQYF.

This clonotype was detected only a few times. DNA of the CDR3: TGTGCCAGCAGCCCCGGACTGTCCTATGGCTACACCTTC. This gives the protein CASSPGLSYGYTF. The chain has TRBV6-6 and TRBJ1-2; unclear D gene. This CDR3 is 13 amino acids long. V lost 6 bases to trimming and J lost 4 bases, with 12 bases between them. Germline lookup yields CDR1 MNHNY and CDR2 SVGAGI (reference sequence).